This is a list of T cell receptor beta chains from one sample in a study of cytomegalovirus exposure and HLA in healthy donors. Clones were sequenced by immunoSEQ multiplex PCR, and TCRdb holds only the in-frame ones, with some missing. The repertoire consists of about 90,000 clones, with 84% occurring once and the leading ten covering 2.1%. The source material was PBMCs. The receptors originated from a man aged 18-30 years in good health and CMV-seronegative. Both conserved end residues are part of each CDR3.

CDR3: CASSLGTFRELFF
J: TRBJ2-2
V: TRBV7-6

CDR3: CASSSPRGWEVYGYTF
J: TRBJ1-2
V: TRBV7-3

CDR3: CASSQEVAGRAQYF
J: TRBJ2-3
V: TRBV4-1

CDR3: CASRDYEAFF
J: TRBJ1-1
V: TRBV6-1

CDR3: CASRQQGAGSGANVLTF
J: TRBJ2-6
V: TRBV28

CDR3: CASQYVGTGVRETQYF
J: TRBJ2-5
V: TRBV28

CDR3: CASSRQGTVPYEQYF
J: TRBJ2-7
V: TRBV7-9

CDR3: CASSLLAGEGEQYF
J: TRBJ2-7
V: TRBV11-3

CDR3: CASSFSGYTDTQYF
J: TRBJ2-3
V: TRBV5-1

CDR3: CASSTGGKLSEKLFF
J: TRBJ1-4
V: TRBV19

CDR3: CASSLVQANEAFF
J: TRBJ1-1
V: TRBV5-6

CDR3: CASSELRDSTEAFF
J: TRBJ1-1
V: TRBV25-1

CDR3: CAISEKGQGETQYF
J: TRBJ2-5
V: TRBV10-3

CDR3: CASSPRRGINQPQHF
J: TRBJ1-5
V: TRBV4-3

CDR3: CASSLGGSGILETQYF
J: TRBJ2-5
V: TRBV7-9

CDR3: CASSIVTSGNTDTQYF
J: TRBJ2-3
V: TRBV19

CDR3: CASSLGTSSYEQYF
J: TRBJ2-7
V: TRBV27

CDR3: CASTDGGNTEAFF
J: TRBJ1-1
V: TRBV5-1

CDR3: CASSESGGKSGELFF
J: TRBJ2-2
V: TRBV10-1

CDR3: CASSLEAGQETQYF
J: TRBJ2-5
V: TRBV5-4

CDR3: CASGLGLEGYTF
J: TRBJ1-2
V: TRBV25-1

CDR3: CASSESSRGNNQPQHF
J: TRBJ1-5
V: TRBV10-2

CDR3: CATSRDQQTGNTIYF
J: TRBJ1-3
V: TRBV15

CDR3: CASSWGERDYEQYF
J: TRBJ2-7
V: TRBV11-1

CDR3: CASSLRRGPSGSLWNEQFF
J: TRBJ2-1
V: TRBV11-2

CDR3: CASKGVTPEAFF
J: TRBJ1-1
V: TRBV5-1

CDR3: CASSFSRGRGNTGELFF
J: TRBJ2-2
V: TRBV5-1

CDR3: CASRESSGNTIYF
J: TRBJ1-3
V: TRBV6-1

CDR3: CASSLGATEAFF
J: TRBJ1-1
V: TRBV4-3

CDR3: CAWSLTGTEKTEAFF
J: TRBJ1-1
V: TRBV30

CDR3: CASSSTYSTDTQYF
J: TRBJ2-3
V: TRBV9

CDR3: CASSRDTGGASPLHF
J: TRBJ1-6
V: TRBV25-1

CDR3: CASSPIQYTGELFF
J: TRBJ2-2
V: TRBV28

CDR3: CASSSRTGYEQYF
J: TRBJ2-7
V: TRBV9

CDR3: CASSIDRVLQYF
J: TRBJ2-3
V: TRBV5-1

CDR3: CASTGMAGLNNEQFF
J: TRBJ2-1
V: TRBV25-1

CDR3: CASSGGGSSYEQYF
J: TRBJ2-7
V: TRBV7-9

CDR3: CASSSEGLAGGDEQFF
J: TRBJ2-1
V: TRBV7-9

CDR3: CASSSGSTDTQYF
J: TRBJ2-3
V: TRBV27

CDR3: CATSRDQVNEKLFF
J: TRBJ1-4
V: TRBV15

CDR3: CASRTSGSLNTGELFF
J: TRBJ2-2
V: TRBV10-2

CDR3: CASSLGFRESSNEQFF
J: TRBJ2-1
V: TRBV5-4

CDR3: CASIPSGKETQYF
J: TRBJ2-5
V: TRBV7-9

CDR3: CASRSGGGPGELFF
J: TRBJ2-2
V: TRBV5-4

CDR3: CASSLQANEAFF
J: TRBJ1-1
V: TRBV18

CDR3: CACGGGPQPQHF
J: TRBJ1-5
V: TRBV6-6

CDR3: CSVDPGLAGGPSEQFF
J: TRBJ2-1
V: TRBV29-1

CDR3: CASSPLYQGSYTF
J: TRBJ1-2
V: TRBV18

CDR3: CASTLLGMNTEAFF
J: TRBJ1-1
V: TRBV7-9

CDR3: CASSLTGSRSEQYF
J: TRBJ2-7
V: TRBV7-2